This entry lists 31 T cell receptor beta chains sequenced from one sample in a study of T cells in localized non-small cell lung cancer. Using immunoSEQ multiplex PCR, the repertoire was profiled, and TCRdb retains in-frame clones only, with some absent. The sample yields approximately 10,000 clones, approximately 90% seen once. Material: peripheral blood, obtained before any cancer treatment. These receptors were collected from a male donor aged 60 or older with stage III lung adenocarcinoma.

J is TRBJ2-3 and V is TRBV6-7; 9 bases agree with TRBD2. TRBV6-7 falls under the ORF class, with uncertain function. The CDR3 sequence is 17 residues long. The CDR3 nucleotides read TGTTCTCGGCGGGAGGGGGTGACCCCAGGGGAGAGGGATACGCAGTATTTT. Translation: CSRREGVTPGERDTQYF.

V gene TRBV6-4 combines with J gene TRBJ2-5; TRBD2 aligns across 8 bases. The trim removed 6 bases at V and 5 bases at J, leaving 11 bases unmatched. CDR1 MRHNA and CDR2 SNTAGT come from the germline V gene. This CDR3 spans 15 amino acids. For the CDR3, the DNA is TGTGCCAGCAGCGAAGGAATAGCGGGACGGGAGACCCAGTACTTC. Translating gives CASSEGIAGRETQYF.

The V gene is TRBV7-9, the J gene TRBJ2-1, with 9 positions matching TRBD2. The CDR3 is 17 residues long. Losses at the gene ends were 1 base for V and 3 bases for J; bases not matched to a gene: 7. Germline CDR1 is SEHNR and CDR2 is FQNEAQ (reference sequence). The CDR3 reads CASSLGRLAEVYNEQFF. The CDR3 nucleotides are TGTGCCAGCAGCTTAGGACGACTAGCGGAGGTCTACAATGAGCAGTTCTTC.

The J gene is TRBJ2-2, the V gene TRBV5-8, with TRBD2 matching over 10 bases. Trimming cost V 5 bases and J 2 bases; bases outside gene matches: 9. This CDR3 contains 17 residues. CDR1 and CDR2 (germline): SGHTS, YDEGEE. The CDR3 bases are TGTGCCAGCAGTCCCCTAGCGGGAGTTTCCAACACCGGGGAGCTGTTTTTT. Its protein is CASSPLAGVSNTGELFF.

J is TRBJ2-2 and V is TRBV7-9; 7 nucleotides align to TRBD1. Germline CDR1 is SEHNR and CDR2 is FQNEAQ (reference sequence). Trimming removed 5 bases from V and 2 bases from J; junction bases left unmatched: 5. This CDR3 is 15 amino acids long. The CDR3 sequence is CASSLRQGNTGELFF. Written as DNA, the CDR3 is TGTGCCAGCAGCCTCCGACAGGGCAACACCGGGGAGCTGTTTTTT.

The chain recombines TRBV7-9 with TRBJ2-2; 8 bases agree with TRBD2. The CDR3 sequence is 15 residues long. V lost 4 bases, J lost 5 bases, and 6 bases stayed unmatched. Germline CDR1 is SEHNR and CDR2 is FQNEAQ (reference sequence). The CDR3 loop reads CASSSTGLVTGELFF. As DNA, the CDR3 is TGTGCCAGCAGCTCTACGGGACTAGTGACCGGGGAGCTGTTTTTT. The full variable domain, with the rest looked up from reference TRBV7-9 and TRBJ2-2, is DTGVSQNPRHKITKRGQNVTFRCDPISEHNRLYWYRQTLGQGPEFLTYFQNEAQLEKSRLLSDRFSAERPKGSFSTLEIQRTEQGDSAMYLCASSSTGLVTGELFFGEGSRLTVL.

The chain carries TRBV10-2 and TRBJ2-1; tentatively, D is TRBD1 or TRBD2 (6 bases each). This CDR3 is built from 18 residues. In germline, CDR1 is WSHSY, CDR2 SAAADI. Trimming cost V 6 bases and J 0 bases, with 21 bases left between them. The chain's CDR3 is CASRDWGQGGLSYNEQFF. CDR3 coding DNA: TGCGCCAGCAGGGATTGGGGACAAGGGGGGCTCTCCTACAATGAGCAGTTCTTC.

The V gene is TRBV29-1, the J gene TRBJ1-1, with TRBD1 matching 8 bases. Germline V gives CDR1 SQVTM, CDR2 ANQGSEA. This CDR3 contains 15 residues. Trimming cost V 7 bases and J 0 bases; bases outside gene matches: 10. The CDR3 here is CSGVVRTGMNTEAFF. The DNA for the CDR3 is TGCAGCGGGGTGGTTAGGACAGGGATGAACACTGAAGCTTTCTTT.

This rearrangement joins TRBV19 to TRBJ2-5, with TRBD2 as a possible D gene (6 bases). Trimming shortened V by 5 bases and J by 4 bases, and 17 bases separated the two germline ends. CDR3 length equals 15 residues. Germline CDR1 and CDR2: LNHDA and SQIVND (reference sequence). CDR3 sequence (DNA): TGTGCCAGTAGTGGCGGGACTTGGAACCGAGAGACCCAGTACTTC. Its translation: CASSGGTWNRETQYF.

This CDR3 is CASSDPGGVNEKLFF. The CDR3 DNA is TGTGCCAGCAGCGACCCCGGGGGGGTTAATGAAAAACTGTTTTTT. The rearrangement uses TRBV6-1 and TRBJ1-4; D is perhaps TRBD1 (5 bases). V lost 6 bases and J 4 bases, leaving 15 bases between the germline ends. This CDR3 comprises 15 residues. Germline V gives CDR1 MNHNS, CDR2 SASEGT.

CDR3 in amino acids: CAWSPRQNTEAFF. CDR3 in DNA: TGTGCCTGGAGTCCCCGACAGAACACTGAAGCTTTCTTT. The chain couples TRBV30 to TRBJ1-1; D remains ambiguous. The V gene lost 2 bases and the J gene lost 1 base, with 8 bases spanning the gap. The CDR3 has 13 residues. The germline V gene encodes CDR1 GTSNPN and CDR2 SVGIG (reference sequence).

The chain links TRBV7-3 to TRBJ2-1, with 9 bases matching TRBD2. CDR1 is SGHTA and CDR2 is FQGTGA in the germline V gene. The V and J ends lost 5 bases and 0 bases, in that order; junction bases with no gene match: 2. The CDR3 contains 15 residues. The CDR3 loop reads CASSHSGSSYNEQFF. DNA for the CDR3: TGTGCCAGCAGCCATAGCGGGAGCTCCTACAATGAGCAGTTCTTC.

The rearrangement joins TRBV19 to TRBJ2-5; TRBD1 agrees at 9 bases. J lost 4 bases, V lost 3 bases, and 9 bases had no gene match. The CDR3 loop spans 16 amino acids. Germline V CDR1 and CDR2: LNHDA, SQIVND (reference sequence). The CDR3 DNA reads TGTGCCAGTAGTATGGCGGGACAGGGAGTACGAGAGACCCAGTACTTC. It specifies CASSMAGQGVRETQYF. Complete variable domain (other parts from reference TRBV19 and TRBJ2-5): DGGITQSPKYLFRKEGQNVTLSCEQNLNHDAMYWYRQDPGQGLRLIYYSQIVNDFQKGDIAEGYSVSREKKESFPLTVTSAQKNPTAFYLCASSMAGQGVRETQYFGPGTRLLVL.

V gene TRBV6-1 combines with J gene TRBJ1-5; 8 positions match TRBD1. The ends lost 6 bases at V and 2 bases at J; junction bases unmatched: 6. Germline CDR1 MNHNS, CDR2 SASEGT. The CDR3 contains 15 residues. CDR3 nucleotides: TGTGCCAGCAGCCAGGACAGGGCTCGCAATCAGCCCCAGCATTTT. This gives the protein CASSQDRARNQPQHF.

The chain joins TRBV6-1 to TRBJ2-4; 8 nucleotides align to TRBD1. The CDR3 is 14 amino acids. Germline-derived CDR1 and CDR2 are MNHNS and SASEGT. V gave up 7 bases and J gave up 0 bases; unmatched junction bases: 2. The CDR3 loop is CASKDRGAKNIQYF. The CDR3 region has the DNA TGTGCCAGCAAAGACAGGGGAGCCAAAAACATTCAGTACTTC.

The chain couples TRBV28 to TRBJ2-5; D gene ambiguous. The CDR3 totals 13 residues. Trimming stripped 4 bases from V and 4 bases from J, with 10 bases between. In germline, CDR1 is MDHEN, CDR2 SYDVKM. CDR3 residues: CASSSGSGETQYF. CDR3 coding DNA: TGTGCCAGCAGTTCCGGGTCGGGAGAGACCCAGTACTTC.

This clone has more than one count but fewer than ten. V and J are TRBV27 and TRBJ2-1; 9 bases fit TRBD2. The ends lost 2 bases at V and 9 bases at J; junction bases unmatched: 17. This CDR3 region has 18 residues. Germline V gene lookup returns CDR1 MNHEY and CDR2 SMNVEV (reference sequence). Here the CDR3 DNA reads TGTGCCAGCAGTTTAAGCGCCCTAGCGGGAAAGGACAATGCTGAGCAGTTCTTC. It is translated as CASSLSALAGKDNAEQFF.

This chain uses TRBV2 with TRBJ2-1, with D perhaps TRBD1 (5 bases). V lost 4 bases to trimming and J lost 9 bases, with 16 bases between them. The CDR3 has 14 amino acids. CDR1 is SNHLY and CDR2 is FYNNEI in the germline V gene. The CDR3 loop is CASSGGIGSSEQFF. The CDR3 coding sequence is TGTGCCAGCAGTGGGGGCATAGGGTCATCTGAGCAGTTCTTC.

The CDR3 DNA sequence: TGTGCCAGTAGTCGGCAGGACGACCACTCACCCCTCCACTTT. Amino acids: CASSRQDDHSPLHF. This chain connects TRBV19 to TRBJ1-6; D call uncertain. This CDR3 contains 14 residues. Between the trimmed V and J ends, which lost 5 bases and 10 bases, there was a span of 15 bases. Germline values: CDR1 LNHDA, CDR2 SQIVND (reference sequence).

This rearrangement joins TRBV5-1 to TRBJ2-5; weak D call: TRBD1 (5 bases). In germline, CDR1 is SGHRS, CDR2 YFSETQ. CDR3 length: 16 residues. Trimming cost V 4 bases and J 2 bases, with 18 bases left between them. CDR3 sequence reads: CASSPRVLDRQETQYF. CDR3 bases: TGCGCCAGCAGCCCCAGGGTGCTAGACCGACAAGAGACCCAGTACTTC.

This sequence joins TRBV15 and TRBJ1-5; no reliable D call. V was shortened by 5 bases and J by 0 bases, with 20 bases between the two germline ends. Germline CDR1 reads LNHNV; CDR2 reads YYDKDF (reference sequence). CDR3 length: 18 residues. CDR3 nucleotide sequence: TGTGCCACCAGCCCCAGACCCGGGAGCCCTGTTAGCAATCAGCCCCAGCATTTT. It specifies CATSPRPGSPVSNQPQHF.

V gene TRBV5-1 combines with J gene TRBJ2-1; D gene ambiguous. Per the germline V gene, CDR1 is SGHRS and CDR2 is YFSETQ. The V end lost 2 bases, the J end lost 1 base, and 13 bases lay between the germline ends. This CDR3 spans 16 amino acids. The CDR3 spells CASSLVRVASYNEQFF. The CDR3 DNA sequence: TGCGCCAGCAGCTTAGTAAGGGTCGCTTCCTACAATGAGCAGTTCTTC.

The chain uses TRBV7-2 and TRBJ1-4; 8 nucleotides line up with TRBD1. The germline gives CDR1 SGHTA, CDR2 FQGNSA. V lost 4 bases, J lost 4 bases, and 8 bases stayed unmatched. The CDR3 runs 16 residues. CDR3 nucleotides: TGTGCCAGCAGCTCCCATACAGGGGGGGATAATGAAAAACTGTTTTTT. This translates into CASSSHTGGDNEKLFF.

The rearrangement uses TRBV9 and TRBJ2-5; D is possibly TRBD2 (5 bases). Germline CDR1 reads SGDLS; CDR2 reads YYNGEE. Between the trimmed V and J ends, which lost 0 bases and 0 bases, there was a span of 9 bases. CDR3 length: 15 residues. The CDR3 DNA reads as TGTGCCAGCAGCGTAGGGGGAGCGAACCAAGAGACCCAGTACTTC. Its translation: CASSVGGANQETQYF.

This chain uses TRBV6-5 with TRBJ1-2; D gene uncertain. The V gene lost 6 bases and the J gene lost 4 bases, with 18 bases spanning the gap. Germline values: CDR1 MNHEY, CDR2 SVGAGI. The CDR3 is made up of 15 amino acids. The CDR3 DNA reads TGTGCCAGCAGGCAGTCAACGGGCCTGCTCTATGGCTACACCTTC. Encoded protein: CASRQSTGLLYGYTF.

V is TRBV5-1 and J is TRBJ2-5; weak D call: TRBD2 (5 bases). The germline gives CDR1 SGHRS, CDR2 YFSETQ. The CDR3 contains 16 residues. V lost 7 bases to trimming and J lost 1 base, with 20 bases between them. For the CDR3, the DNA is TGCGCCAGCTTGGAGCGGAGCAGTCACGGCCAAGAGACCCAGTACTTC. Translating gives CASLERSSHGQETQYF.

The V call is TRBV14, the J call TRBJ2-1; TRBD2 might be the D (6 bases). Trimming pared 0 bases from V and 4 bases from J, leaving 16 bases between. CDR3 size: 17 residues. Germline CDR1 is SGHDN and CDR2 is FVKESK. This CDR3 is CASSQESQGLGYNEQFF. The CDR3 DNA reads as TGTGCCAGCAGCCAAGAGTCGCAGGGACTGGGTTACAATGAGCAGTTCTTC.

The chain couples TRBV5-5 to TRBJ2-7, with D uncertain. Germline CDR1 is SGHKS and CDR2 is YYEKEE (reference sequence). Trimming removed 1 base at V and 6 bases at J, with 11 bases between. CDR3 length: 13 residues. The CDR3 sequence is CASSLLQSREQYF. The CDR3 coding sequence is TGTGCCAGCAGCTTGCTGCAAAGTCGCGAGCAGTACTTC. Filled out from reference TRBV5-5 and TRBJ2-7, the complete variable domain reads DAGVTQSPTHLIKTRGQQVTLRCSPISGHKSVSWYQQVLGQGPQFIFQYYEKEERGRGNFPDRFSARQFPNYSSELNVNALLLGDSALYLCASSLLQSREQYFGPGTRLTVT.

The J gene is TRBJ1-1, the V gene TRBV30; D uncertain. Germline V gene sequence: CDR1 GTSNPN, CDR2 SVGIG (reference sequence). The germline V and J ends were trimmed by 2 bases and 6 bases, with 16 bases remaining between them. The CDR3 has 14 amino acids. The CDR3 reads CAWSPRVGSSEAFF. CDR3 sequence (DNA): TGTGCCTGGAGTCCCCGGGTAGGGTCCTCTGAAGCTTTCTTT.

This clone appeared once. This chain connects TRBV5-5 to TRBJ2-7; unclear D gene. This CDR3 is 13 amino acids long. Deletions cut 0 bases from V and 2 bases from J, with 6 bases between. Germline V CDR1 and CDR2: SGHKS, YYEKEE (reference sequence). The CDR3 region is CASSLEFTYEQYF. CDR3 nucleotides: TGTGCCAGCAGCTTGGAGTTTACCTACGAGCAGTACTTC.

The chain uses TRBV19 and TRBJ1-5, with 8 positions matching TRBD1. Germline lookup yields CDR1 LNHDA and CDR2 SQIVND (reference sequence). After removal of 1 base from V and 0 bases from J, the junction contained 11 bases not matched to a gene. This CDR3 has 19 residues. The CDR3, as DNA: TGTGCCAGTAGTATAGTCGTGACAGGGGCCGATTATAGCAATCAGCCCCAGCATTTT. Residues: CASSIVVTGADYSNQPQHF.